One sample yielded the 25 T cell receptor beta chains listed below, sequenced in a study of Ad26.COV2.S vaccination and SARS-CoV-2 variants. This table comes from immunoSEQ multiplex PCR, and its TCRdb copy is limited to in-frame clones, with some not included. This sample has over 400,000 clones, with about 90% found just once. The treatment: about 20 received Ad26.COV2.S at low or high dose, single or two shots; 5 received placebo; per-sample allocation not given. Vaccine and placebo recipients were sampled on day 63 after the first injection. The source material was peripheral blood, sampled in a trial of Ad26.COV2.S vaccine versus placebo. The receptors were gathered from a person between 18 and 59 years old who received the Ad26.COV2.S COVID-19 vaccine or a placebo.

This clone was detected only once. J is TRBJ2-1 and V is TRBV11-2, with D unresolved. The CDR3 extends over 15 amino acids. Germline V gene lookup returns CDR1 SGHAT and CDR2 FQNNGV. Trimming pared 4 bases from V and 6 bases from J, leaving 16 bases between. CDR3 sequence (DNA): TGTGCCAGCAGCTCCGGTGAAGGGTTCGGCAATGAGCAGTTCTTC. This encodes CASSSGEGFGNEQFF. Full variable domain (rest looked up from reference TRBV11-2 and TRBJ2-1): EAGVAQSPRYKIIEKRQSVAFWCNPISGHATLYWYQQILGQGPKLLIQFQNNGVVDDSQLPKDRFSAERLKGVDSTLKIQPAKLEDSAVYLCASSSGEGFGNEQFFGPGTRLTVL.

The chain carries TRBV11-2 and TRBJ2-7; D tentatively fits TRBD1 or TRBD2 (5 bases each). The CDR3 has 13 residues. Germline assignment: CDR1 SGHAT and CDR2 FQNNGV. The germline V and J ends were trimmed by 1 base and 5 bases, with 9 bases remaining between them. CDR3 in DNA: TGTGCCAGCAGCTTAGCGGGGCGGGACGAGCAGTACTTC. Residues: CASSLAGRDEQYF.

The J gene is TRBJ1-3, the V gene TRBV28; TRBD1 is a possible D gene (5 bases). V shed 2 bases and J shed 0 bases, with 14 bases lying between them. CDR3 length equals 17 residues. Germline V gene lookup returns CDR1 MDHEN and CDR2 SYDVKM. As DNA, the CDR3 is TGTGCCAGCAGTTTACTTTTAGGGACGACCTCTGGAAACACCATATATTTT. It yields the protein CASSLLLGTTSGNTIYF.

The chain recombines TRBV7-2 with TRBJ2-3, with D perhaps assigned TRBD1 or TRBD2 (5 bases each). The CDR3 sequence is 15 residues long. Trimming pared 5 bases from V and 6 bases from J, leaving 18 bases between. Germline-derived CDR1 and CDR2 are SGHTA and FQGNSA. The CDR3 DNA is TGTGCCAGCAGCCGGGGACCCGTCGTTGGCGATACGCAGTATTTT. Translation gives CASSRGPVVGDTQYF.

V and J are TRBV3-1 (or the pseudogene TRBV3-2) and TRBJ2-1; D uncertain. Between the trimmed V and J ends, which lost 4 bases and 6 bases, there was a span of 19 bases. There are 16 residues in the CDR3. Germline CDR1 LGHDT, CDR2 YNNKEL (reference sequence). The CDR3 coding sequence is TGTGCCAGCAGCCGGAAGTTAGCCTCATTACGCAATGAGCAGTTCTTC. Translating gives CASSRKLASLRNEQFF.

The rearrangement links TRBV5-1 to TRBJ2-5; 7 bases map to TRBD2. J was trimmed by 5 bases and V by 5 bases; bases with no gene match: 3. CDR1 and CDR2 from the germline V gene are SGHRS and YFSETQ. The CDR3 has 12 amino acids. The CDR3 here is CASRTSRETQYF. For the CDR3, the DNA is TGCGCCAGCAGGACTAGCCGGGAGACCCAGTACTTC.

The rearrangement joins TRBV5-5 to TRBJ2-5, with D possibly being TRBD1 or TRBD2 (5 bases each). Germline V gene sequence: CDR1 SGHKS, CDR2 YYEKEE (reference sequence). The CDR3 covers 13 residues. Deletions cut 4 bases from V and 0 bases from J, with 7 bases between. The DNA for the CDR3 is TGTGCCAGCAGCCGGGGCTACCAAGAGACCCAGTACTTC. Residues: CASSRGYQETQYF. Full variable domain (missing parts from reference TRBV5-5 and TRBJ2-5): DAGVTQSPTHLIKTRGQQVTLRCSPISGHKSVSWYQQVLGQGPQFIFQYYEKEERGRGNFPDRFSARQFPNYSSELNVNALLLGDSALYLCASSRGYQETQYFGPGTRLLVL.

The rearrangement joins TRBV18 to TRBJ2-1; possible D gene TRBD1, 5 bases. Germline V gene lookup returns CDR1 KGHSH and CDR2 LQKENI. The CDR3 has 13 amino acids. The V gene lost 5 bases and the J gene lost 3 bases, with 8 bases spanning the gap. CDR3 region: CASSKDSYNEQFF. CDR3 in DNA: TGTGCCAGCTCAAAAGACAGCTACAATGAGCAGTTCTTC.

The CDR3 region is CATSDRRGHTEAFF. CDR3 sequence (DNA): TGTGCCACCAGTGATCGGCGGGGGCACACTGAAGCTTTCTTT. This chain uses TRBV24-1 with TRBJ1-1; TRBD1 is a possible D gene (6 bases). Trimming took off 3 bases at V and 3 bases at J, with 10 bases between the two ends. Germline CDR1 KGHDR, CDR2 SFDVKD. CDR3 length: 14 residues.

The chain carries TRBV6-2 or TRBV6-3 and TRBJ2-2; 10 nucleotides agree with TRBD2. The junction had 9 bases not matched to a gene; V was cut back by 4 bases and J by 4 bases. In germline, CDR1 is MNHEY, CDR2 SVGEGT. The CDR3 has 17 residues. This CDR3 is CASSWGSGGAGTGELFF. The CDR3 coding sequence is TGTGCCAGCAGTTGGGGAAGCGGGGGGGCCGGCACCGGGGAGCTGTTTTTT.

The chain joins TRBV19 to TRBJ2-2; no firm D call. V was trimmed by 7 bases and J by 0 bases, leaving 9 bases between them. Per the germline V gene, CDR1 is LNHDA and CDR2 is SQIVND (reference sequence). The CDR3 loop spans 14 amino acids. The CDR3 DNA reads TGTGCCAGTACCGGTCTTTCGAACACCGGGGAGCTGTTTTTT. Its protein product is CASTGLSNTGELFF.

The chain links TRBV30 to TRBJ1-6; unclear D gene. The CDR3 totals 16 residues. V lost 1 base and J lost 0, with 10 bases in between. Germline CDR1 and CDR2: GTSNPN and SVGIG (reference sequence). CDR3 sequence reads: CAWSAKGSSYNSPLHF. CDR3 nucleotides: TGTGCCTGGAGTGCTAAGGGAAGCTCCTATAATTCACCCCTCCACTTT. Variable domain in full (rest from reference TRBV30 and TRBJ1-6): SQTIHQWPATLVQPVGSPLSLECTVEGTSNPNLYWYRQAAGRGLQLLFYSVGIGQISSEVPQNLSASRPQDRQFILSSKKLLLSDSGFYLCAWSAKGSSYNSPLHFGNGTRLTVT.

About this clone itself: Within the sample, other DNA sequences also encode this same CDR3. The chain employs TRBV19 and TRBJ2-7, with 8 nucleotides matching TRBD1. CDR3 length: 14 amino acids. The V segment lost 1 base and the J segment 2 bases; nucleotides outside the gene matches: 1. Looked up from germline, CDR1 is LNHDA and CDR2 is SQIVND (reference sequence). The DNA for the CDR3 is TGTGCCAGTAGTATAGGGACAGGGACCTACGAGCAGTACTTC. Encoded protein: CASSIGTGTYEQYF.

This clone was observed once. The chain links TRBV7-9 to TRBJ1-4; D call uncertain. Trimming removed 1 base from V and 6 bases from J, with 9 bases in between. The CDR3 spans 14 residues. CDR1 and CDR2 from the germline V gene are SEHNR and FQNEAQ (reference sequence). The CDR3 nucleotides are TGTGCCAGCAGCTTAGGTGGAAAGGATGAAAAACTGTTTTTT. Encoded protein: CASSLGGKDEKLFF.

The chain recombines TRBV5-6 with TRBJ1-1, with 7 bases identical to TRBD1. Germline CDR1 is SGHDT and CDR2 is YYEEEE. The CDR3 consists of 12 residues. The ends lost 2 bases at V and 8 bases at J; junction bases unmatched: 3. The CDR3 is CASSFATGEAFF. CDR3 nucleotides: TGTGCCAGCAGCTTCGCGACAGGGGAAGCTTTCTTT. Full variable domain (missing parts from reference TRBV5-6 and TRBJ1-1): DAGVTQSPTHLIKTRGQQVTLRCSPKSGHDTVSWYQQALGQGPQFIFQYYEEEERQRGNFPDRFSGHQFPNYSSELNVNALLLGDSALYLCASSFATGEAFFGQGTRLTVV.

The chain combines TRBV29-1 with TRBJ2-5; 11 positions match TRBD2. The CDR3 covers 16 residues. The V and J ends lost 5 bases and 2 bases, in that order; junction bases with no gene match: 10. Germline V gives CDR1 SQVTM, CDR2 ANQGSEA. Written as DNA, the CDR3 is TGCAGCGTTCCCCTCCTTAGCGGGGGGGGACAAGAGACCCAGTACTTC. It translates to CSVPLLSGGGQETQYF.

CDR3 in DNA: TGTGCCAGCAGTTACTTGGCGGGGGGGCCGAACATTCAGTACTTC. Its protein product is CASSYLAGGPNIQYF. V usage is TRBV6-2 or TRBV6-3 and J usage is TRBJ2-4; 9 nucleotides align to TRBD2. V lost 1 base to trimming and J lost 7 bases; unmatched junction nucleotides: 5. The germline V gene has CDR1 MNHEY and CDR2 SVGEGT. This CDR3 has 15 amino acids.

The chain employs TRBV2 and TRBJ2-7; D may be TRBD1 (6 bases). The CDR3 is 13 residues long. Germline loops: CDR1 SNHLY, CDR2 FYNNEI. Trimming stripped 9 bases from V and 3 bases from J, with 15 bases between. The CDR3 DNA follows: TGTGCCAGGAGGACAGAAGAAGGCTACGAGCAGTACTTC. It is translated as CARRTEEGYEQYF. The whole variable domain, remainder taken from reference TRBV2 and TRBJ2-7, is EPEVTQTPSHQVTQMGQEVILRCVPISNHLYFYWYRQILGQKVEFLVSFYNNEISEKSEIFDDQFSVERPDGSNFTLKIRSTKLEDSAMYFCARRTEEGYEQYFGPGTRLTVT.

The chain carries TRBV3-1 (or the pseudogene TRBV3-2) and TRBJ2-1; D may be TRBD2 (6 bases). V was cut by 0 bases and J by 6 bases, with 12 bases left in between. CDR3 length: 15 residues. From germline, CDR1 is LGHDT and CDR2 YNNKEL (reference sequence). CDR3 sequence (DNA): TGTGCCAGCAGCCAAGACGCGGCCGGGGGCAATGAGCAGTTCTTC. It encodes CASSQDAAGGNEQFF.

This clone came up once. J is TRBJ2-2 and V is TRBV4-1; no clear D gene. Trimming took 1 base from V and 3 from J, leaving 9 bases between them. The length of the CDR3 is 15 residues. Germline V CDR1 and CDR2: MGHRA, YSYEKL. The CDR3 sequence is CASSQGPGDTGELFF. CDR3 sequence (DNA): TGCGCCAGCAGCCAAGGCCCTGGAGACACCGGGGAGCTGTTTTTT.

The chain joins TRBV6-5 to TRBJ2-3, with D perhaps being TRBD1 or TRBD2 (6 bases each). Germline CDR1 reads MNHEY; CDR2 reads SVGAGI. Trimming stripped 8 bases from V and 5 bases from J, with 11 bases between. This CDR3 has 12 residues. The CDR3 spells CASSKGGDTQYF. The CDR3, as DNA: TGTGCCAGCTCCAAGGGGGGAGATACGCAGTATTTT.

The chain links TRBV6-5 to TRBJ1-4, with D perhaps TRBD1 (5 bases). V was trimmed by 5 bases and J by 5 bases, leaving 15 bases between them. Germline lookup yields CDR1 MNHEY and CDR2 SVGAGI. This CDR3 is built from 15 residues. CDR3 nucleotides: TGTGCCAGCAGTAGAAAAAGACAGTCCAATGAAAAACTGTTTTTT. This gives the protein CASSRKRQSNEKLFF.

The chain combines TRBV12-3 or TRBV12-4 with TRBJ1-2, with D unclear. V lost 8 bases and J 6 bases, leaving 10 bases between the germline ends. CDR3 length equals 11 residues. The CDR3: CASHSGNGYTF. CDR3 nucleotide sequence: TGTGCCAGCCATTCGGGGAATGGCTACACCTTC.

The rearrangement joins TRBV3-1 (or the pseudogene TRBV3-2) to TRBJ1-2; D gene unclear. The CDR3 runs 14 residues. Germline V gene data show CDR1 as LGHDT and CDR2 as YNNKEL (reference sequence). V was trimmed by 0 bases and J by 4 bases, leaving 9 bases between them. The CDR3 DNA sequence: TGTGCCAGCAGCCAAGATACAAGAATCTATGGCTACACCTTC. Protein sequence: CASSQDTRIYGYTF.

The gene calls are TRBV2 and TRBJ1-5; the D gene is possibly TRBD1 (5 bases). V was shortened by 3 bases and J by 7 bases, with 16 bases between the two germline ends. Germline-derived CDR1 and CDR2 are SNHLY and FYNNEI. The CDR3 spans 15 residues. CDR3 loop: CASSDRLAGQQPQHF. CDR3 nucleotide sequence: TGTGCCAGCAGTGATCGCCTCGCAGGGCAACAGCCCCAGCATTTT.